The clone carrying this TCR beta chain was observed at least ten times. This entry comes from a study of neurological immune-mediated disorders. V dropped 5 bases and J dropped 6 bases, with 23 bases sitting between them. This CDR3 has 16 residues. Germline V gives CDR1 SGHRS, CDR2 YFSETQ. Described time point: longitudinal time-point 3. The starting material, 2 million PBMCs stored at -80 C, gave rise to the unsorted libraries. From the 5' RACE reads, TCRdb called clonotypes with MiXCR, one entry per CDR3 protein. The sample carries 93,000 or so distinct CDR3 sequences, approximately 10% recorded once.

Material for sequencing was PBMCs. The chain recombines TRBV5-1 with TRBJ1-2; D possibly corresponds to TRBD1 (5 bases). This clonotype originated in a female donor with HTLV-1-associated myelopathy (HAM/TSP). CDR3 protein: CASSGDLGGARHGYTF. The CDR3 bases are TGCGCCAGCAGTGGGGATCTCGGGGGAGCCCGCCATGGCTACACCTTC.